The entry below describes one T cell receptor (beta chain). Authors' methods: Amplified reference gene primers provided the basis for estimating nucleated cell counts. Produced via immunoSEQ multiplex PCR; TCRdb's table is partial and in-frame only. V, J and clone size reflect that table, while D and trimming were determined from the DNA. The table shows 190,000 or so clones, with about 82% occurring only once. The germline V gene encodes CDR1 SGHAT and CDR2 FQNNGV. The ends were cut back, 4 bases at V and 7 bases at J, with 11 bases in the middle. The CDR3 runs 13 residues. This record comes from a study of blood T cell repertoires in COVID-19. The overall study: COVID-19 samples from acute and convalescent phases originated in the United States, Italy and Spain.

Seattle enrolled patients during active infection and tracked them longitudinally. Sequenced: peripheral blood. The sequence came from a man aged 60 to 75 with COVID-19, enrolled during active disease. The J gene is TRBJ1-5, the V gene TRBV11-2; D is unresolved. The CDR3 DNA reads TGTGCCAGCAGCTGGGCCGGAGGACAGCCCCAGCATTTT. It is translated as CASSWAGGQPQHF.